These 10 T cell receptor beta chains share one sample of origin, sequenced in a study of cytomegalovirus exposure and HLA in healthy donors. 13 Jbeta primers and 60 Vbeta primers were used for the PCR. The assay was immunoSEQ multiplex PCR, and TCRdb's table has in-frame clones only and misses some. The sample lists around 110,000 clones, less than 85% occurring once. Sequenced material: PBMCs. Receptors were obtained from a man between 60 and 70 years old in good health and CMV-seronegative.

The V and J genes are TRBV23-1 and TRBJ1-1; D is perhaps TRBD1 (5 bases). TRBV23-1 is an open reading frame, and its role is uncertain. The CDR3 loop spans 14 amino acids. V lost 6 bases to trimming and J lost 4 bases, with 15 bases between them. CDR3 sequence: CASRQTDRSTEAFF. CDR3 DNA sequence: TGCGCCAGCAGACAGACAGACCGCAGCACTGAAGCTTTCTTT.

This chain's CDR3 is CASSSGGQPQHF. The CDR3 coding sequence is TGTGCCAGCAGCTCGGGAGGTCAGCCCCAGCATTTT. The chain uses TRBV6-1 and TRBJ1-5; D not resolved. From germline, CDR1 is MNHNS and CDR2 SASEGT. The V gene lost 6 bases and the J gene lost 6 bases, with 9 bases spanning the gap. The CDR3 sequence is 12 residues long.

The chain uses TRBV6-1 and TRBJ2-7, with 9 bases fitting TRBD1. The V gene end was trimmed by 7 bases and the J gene end by 4 bases; junction bases not matched to a gene: 8. Germline CDR1 reads MNHNS; CDR2 reads SASEGT. The CDR3 totals 14 residues. The CDR3 sequence is CASKSIGQGYEQYV. CDR3 DNA sequence: TGTGCCAGCAAGTCAATCGGACAGGGGTACGAGCAGTACGTC.

The genes are TRBV5-1 and TRBJ1-2; possibly TRBD1 for D (5 bases). The V and J ends lost 0 bases and 2 bases respectively, with 11 bases between them. The CDR3 loop spans 15 amino acids. Germline-derived CDR1 and CDR2 are SGHRS and YFSETQ. CDR3 residues: CASSLGRQTNYGYTF. CDR3 bases: TGCGCCAGCAGCTTGGGCCGACAGACGAACTATGGCTACACCTTC.

The gene calls are TRBV6-5 and TRBJ2-2, with D uncertain. V lost 6 bases, J lost 3 bases, and 14 bases lay in between. The germline V gene encodes CDR1 MNHEY and CDR2 SVGAGI. This CDR3 is 15 amino acids long. The CDR3 DNA follows: TGTGCCAGCAGGGCAGTACAGAAAGACACCGGGGAGCTGTTTTTT. It specifies CASRAVQKDTGELFF.

V is TRBV7-9 and J is TRBJ2-1, with D perhaps matching TRBD2 (6 bases). This CDR3 comprises 17 residues. Deletions cut 5 bases from V and 1 base from J, with 18 bases between. Per germline, CDR1 SEHNR and CDR2 FQNEAQ (reference sequence). The CDR3 region is CASSPGGWGESYNEQFF. The CDR3, as DNA: TGTGCCAGCAGCCCCGGAGGCTGGGGGGAGTCCTACAATGAGCAGTTCTTC. The full variable domain, its missing parts supplied by reference TRBV7-9 and TRBJ2-1, is DTGVSQNPRHKITKRGQNVTFRCDPISEHNRLYWYRQTLGQGPEFLTYFQNEAQLEKSRLLSDRFSAERPKGSFSTLEIQRTEQGDSAMYLCASSPGGWGESYNEQFFGPGTRLTVL.

V gene TRBV6-1 combines with J gene TRBJ2-3, with 13 positions matching TRBD2. The CDR3 sequence is 15 residues long. The trim removed 6 bases at V and 5 bases at J, leaving 5 bases unmatched. CDR1 is MNHNS and CDR2 is SASEGT in the germline V gene. CDR3 in DNA: TGTGCCAGCAGGGGTGGACTAGCGGGGGAAGATACGCAGTATTTT. Translating it yields CASRGGLAGEDTQYF.

This clone was seen a single time. The rearrangement uses TRBV2 and TRBJ2-6, with D unresolved. The CDR3 has 15 residues. The germline V and J ends were trimmed by 2 bases and 0 bases, with 5 bases remaining between them. The germline V gene encodes CDR1 SNHLY and CDR2 FYNNEI. The CDR3 region has the DNA TGTGCCAGCAGTGAAATCTTCTCTGGGGCCAACGTCCTGACTTTC. Its protein is CASSEIFSGANVLTF.

CDR3 protein: CASSAGRQGVTEAFF. The CDR3 coding sequence is TGTGCCAGCAGTGCAGGTCGGCAGGGCGTAACTGAAGCTTTCTTT. The V call is TRBV6-1, the J call TRBJ1-1, with D perhaps matching TRBD1 (5 bases). The V and J ends lost 4 bases and 5 bases respectively, with 17 bases between them. The CDR3 is 15 amino acids. The germline V gene has CDR1 MNHNS and CDR2 SASEGT.

The chain has TRBV25-1 and TRBJ1-3; tentatively, D is TRBD1 (6 bases). Trimming cost V 3 bases and J 4 bases, with 10 bases left between them. There are 14 residues in the CDR3. Looked up from germline, CDR1 is MGHDK and CDR2 is SYGVNS. The CDR3 loop reads CASSEVQGGNTIYF. DNA of the CDR3: TGTGCCAGCAGTGAGGTCCAGGGGGGAAACACCATATATTTT.